Listed here are 19 T cell receptor beta chains from one sample, sequenced in a study of blood T cell repertoires in COVID-19. Measured with immunoSEQ multiplex PCR; TCRdb has only the in-frame clones, and not every one. This table holds about 210,000 clones, 88% found once. Sequencing was done on a sample of peripheral blood. The receptors stem from a man between 40 and 49 years old with acute or convalescent COVID-19.

V gene TRBV9 combines with J gene TRBJ2-1; the D gene is possibly TRBD2 (6 bases). This CDR3 contains 15 residues. Per the germline V gene, CDR1 is SGDLS and CDR2 is YYNGEE. V lost 1 base and J lost 8, with 16 bases in between. The DNA of the CDR3 is TGTGCCAGCAGCGTATGGGGGGAGAGAAGGGATGAGCAGTTCTTC. Encoded protein: CASSVWGERRDEQFF.

This chain joins TRBV6-2 or TRBV6-3 and TRBJ2-7; 8 positions match TRBD1. This CDR3 contains 13 residues. The V gene end was trimmed by 4 bases and the J gene end by 7 bases; junction bases not matched to a gene: 6. The germline gives CDR1 MNHEY, CDR2 SVGEGT. CDR3 residues: CASSSGQGGEQYF. In nucleotides, the CDR3 is TGTGCCAGCAGTTCAGGACAGGGCGGGGAGCAGTACTTC.

The chain links TRBV11-2 to TRBJ2-7, with 8 bases matching TRBD2. Germline-derived CDR1 and CDR2 are SGHAT and FQNNGV. This CDR3 is 17 amino acids long. Losses at the gene ends were 1 base for V and 0 bases for J; bases not matched to a gene: 8. This CDR3 reads CASSLVAGLARSYEQYF. CDR3 bases: TGTGCCAGCAGCTTAGTTGCCGGACTAGCCCGCTCCTACGAGCAGTACTTC.

This chain uses TRBV19 with TRBJ2-5; D is possibly TRBD2 (5 bases). Per germline, CDR1 LNHDA and CDR2 SQIVND (reference sequence). Trimming took off 1 base at V and 3 bases at J, with 15 bases between the two ends. The CDR3 is 16 amino acids. Written as DNA, the CDR3 is TGTGCCAGTAGTATAGGTGTAGGGAGCTTAGAAGAGACCCAGTACTTC. Translated, it gives CASSIGVGSLEETQYF. The variable domain in full, completed from reference TRBV19 and TRBJ2-5, reads DGGITQSPKYLFRKEGQNVTLSCEQNLNHDAMYWYRQDPGQGLRLIYYSQIVNDFQKGDIAEGYSVSREKKESFPLTVTSAQKNPTAFYLCASSIGVGSLEETQYFGPGTRLLVL.

The chain joins TRBV6-2 or TRBV6-3 to TRBJ2-1; 8 bases are shared with TRBD2. After removal of 2 bases from V and 2 bases from J, the junction contained 2 bases not matched to a gene. Germline V CDR1 and CDR2: MNHEY, SVGEGT. This CDR3 is 15 amino acids long. Written as DNA, the CDR3 is TGTGCCAGCAGTTACGGGCGGGGGGCCTACAATGAGCAGTTCTTC. Translation: CASSYGRGAYNEQFF.

This chain joins TRBV25-1 and TRBJ2-4, with a possible D match to TRBD1 (6 bases). Trimming shortened V by 5 bases and J by 1 base, and 9 bases separated the two germline ends. This CDR3 is 14 amino acids long. The V gene's germline CDR1 is MGHDK and CDR2 SYGVNS. As DNA, the CDR3 is TGTGCCAGCAGTTTAACAGGGGCCAAAAACATTCAGTACTTC. This gives the protein CASSLTGAKNIQYF. Full variable domain (missing parts from reference TRBV25-1 and TRBJ2-4): EADIYQTPRYLVIGTGKKITLECSQTMGHDKMYWYQQDPGMELHLIHYSYGVNSTEKGDLSSESTVSRIRTEHFPLTLESARPSHTSQYLCASSLTGAKNIQYFGAGTRLSVL.

This chain joins TRBV3-1 (or the pseudogene TRBV3-2) and TRBJ1-1, with 8 bases matching TRBD1. Germline assignment: CDR1 LGHDT and CDR2 YNNKEL (reference sequence). This CDR3 comprises 16 residues. Trimming cost V 5 bases and J 1 base; bases outside gene matches: 9. Written as DNA, the CDR3 is TGTGCCAGCAGCGACCGACCGGGACAGGCGAACACTGAAGCTTTCTTT. This translates into CASSDRPGQANTEAFF.

The chain couples TRBV19 to TRBJ1-5; D might be TRBD1 (6 bases). V lost 7 bases and J lost 5, with 12 bases in between. Per germline, CDR1 LNHDA and CDR2 SQIVND (reference sequence). This CDR3 region has 13 residues. CDR3 nucleotide sequence: TGTGCCAGTAAGGACAGAGTAGATCAGCCCCAGCATTTT. This codes for CASKDRVDQPQHF.

The V gene is TRBV5-4, the J gene TRBJ2-7, with 8 bases matching TRBD2. The V gene end was trimmed by 0 bases and the J gene end by 2 bases; junction bases not matched to a gene: 7. The germline gives CDR1 SGHNT, CDR2 YYREEE (reference sequence). The CDR3 is 16 residues long. The CDR3 sequence: CASSLGTAGAPYEQYF. For the CDR3, the DNA is TGTGCCAGCAGCTTGGGAACAGCGGGAGCCCCCTACGAGCAGTACTTC.

The CDR3 region is CASSYQGGQYF. In nucleotides, the CDR3 is TGTGCCAGCAGTTACCAGGGAGGACAGTACTTC. V and J are TRBV2 and TRBJ2-7; D is possibly TRBD2 (6 bases). The CDR3 runs 11 residues. V gave up 5 bases and J gave up 10 bases, with 12 bases separating them. Per germline, CDR1 SNHLY and CDR2 FYNNEI.

The rearrangement uses TRBV18 and TRBJ1-5; D uncertain. The V gene lost 2 bases and the J gene lost 0 bases, with 11 bases spanning the gap. This CDR3 is 16 amino acids long. Germline values: CDR1 KGHSH, CDR2 LQKENI. For the CDR3, the DNA is TGTGCCAGCTCACCATTGGCAGATTATAGCAATCAGCCCCAGCATTTT. Its translation is CASSPLADYSNQPQHF. Complete variable domain (other parts from reference TRBV18 and TRBJ1-5): NAGVMQNPRHLVRRRGQEARLRCSPMKGHSHVYWYRQLPEEGLKFMVYLQKENIIDESGMPKERFSAEFPKEGPSILRIQQVVRGDSAAYFCASSPLADYSNQPQHFGDGTRLSIL.

The chain carries TRBV6-1 and TRBJ1-1; tentatively, D is TRBD1 (5 bases). Germline CDR1 is MNHNS and CDR2 is SASEGT. This CDR3 has 17 amino acids. The V end was cut by 3 bases, the J end by 1 base, with 18 bases between. This CDR3 reads CASSERFFWGANTEAFF. CDR3 nucleotides: TGTGCCAGCAGTGAGAGATTTTTTTGGGGCGCGAACACTGAAGCTTTCTTT.

The chain joins TRBV11-2 to TRBJ2-1, with 14 bases aligning to TRBD2. V lost 3 bases, J lost 9 bases, and 4 bases stayed unmatched. Germline-derived CDR1 and CDR2 are SGHAT and FQNNGV. The CDR3 length is 15 residues. The CDR3 nucleotides are TGTGCCAGCAGCTTTGGACTAGCGGGGGGCACTGAGCAGTTCTTC. As protein: CASSFGLAGGTEQFF.

V and J are TRBV5-4 and TRBJ1-3, with TRBD1 matching 9 bases. CDR3 length: 15 residues. V lost 0 bases and J lost 4; bases outside the gene matches: 2. Per the germline V gene, CDR1 is SGHNT and CDR2 is YYREEE (reference sequence). The CDR3 coding sequence is TGTGCCAGCAGCTTGGACAGGGGGCTCGGAAACACCATATATTTT. Translated, it gives CASSLDRGLGNTIYF. The whole variable domain, filled in from reference TRBV5-4 and TRBJ1-3, reads ETGVTQSPTHLIKTRGQQVTLRCSSQSGHNTVSWYQQALGQGPQFIFQYYREEENGRGNFPPRFSGLQFPNYSSELNVNALELDDSALYLCASSLDRGLGNTIYFGEGSWLTVV.

This chain uses TRBV6-1 with TRBJ2-3; 9 positions match TRBD2. The ends lost 2 bases at V and 0 bases at J; junction bases unmatched: 12. The CDR3 consists of 19 residues. Germline lookup yields CDR1 MNHNS and CDR2 SASEGT. DNA of the CDR3: TGTGCCAGCAGTGAAATAGCGGGAGCGCGGGAGACTAGCACAGATACGCAGTATTTT. The encoded protein is CASSEIAGARETSTDTQYF.

This clone has just one count. The J gene is TRBJ1-2, the V gene TRBV5-1; TRBD1 matches 12 bases. The J segment lost 0 bases and the V segment lost 3 bases, leaving 6 bases of the junction unmatched. The CDR3 length is 17 residues. The V gene's germline CDR1 is SGHRS and CDR2 YFSETQ. CDR3 region: CASSSPGQGAANYGYTF. The DNA for the CDR3 is TGCGCCAGCAGCTCGCCGGGACAGGGGGCGGCTAACTATGGCTACACCTTC.

This CDR3 is CASSLEVQGHEQYF. The CDR3 DNA reads TGCGCCAGCAGCTTGGAGGTCCAGGGCCACGAGCAGTACTTC. This chain connects TRBV5-1 to TRBJ2-7; D may be TRBD1 (5 bases). CDR3 length equals 14 residues. CDR1 is SGHRS, CDR2 YFSETQ, per germline. Trimming removed 0 bases from V and 5 bases from J, with 12 bases in between.

J is TRBJ2-3 and V is TRBV3-1 (or the pseudogene TRBV3-2); D ambiguous. Germline loops: CDR1 LGHDT, CDR2 YNNKEL (reference sequence). The V end was cut by 4 bases, the J end by 0 bases, with 8 bases between. The CDR3 sequence is 14 residues long. The CDR3 loop is CASSLSSSTDTQYF. CDR3 coding DNA: TGTGCCAGCAGCCTTAGCAGTAGCACAGATACGCAGTATTTT.

This clone appeared once. The genes are TRBV7-9 and TRBJ1-4; TRBD1 might be the D (6 bases). CDR1 and CDR2 (germline): SEHNR, FQNEAQ (reference sequence). The germline V and J ends were trimmed by 5 bases and 8 bases, with 12 bases remaining between them. The CDR3 totals 13 residues. The CDR3, as DNA: TGTGCCAGCAGCAGACAGGTGGAGGAAAAACTGTTTTTT. It encodes CASSRQVEEKLFF.